Listed below are T cell receptor beta chains from one sample, sequenced in a study of monozygotic twins with inflammatory bowel disease. No DNA is given; TCRdb re-called the 5' RACE reads and lists each CDR3 protein once. The sample has some 400,000 distinct CDR3 sequences. Sequencing input: blood. These receptors originate from a human donor with ulcerative colitis or Crohn's disease, or a healthy co-twin of an affected twin (not recorded which). The CDR3 runs from the conserved cysteine through the conserved F or W. Fields, in order: V gene, CDR3 length, J gene, CDR3 protein.

>TRBV6-1|14|TRBJ1-1
CASTPSGSESEAFF
>TRBV7-2|16|TRBJ1-2
CASSIEQGAFGYGYTF
>TRBV19|13|TRBJ2-7
CASRDRGFNEQYF
>TRBV29-1|15|TRBJ1-5
CSVGFGGNSNQPQHF
>TRBV28|17|TRBJ2-3
CASSSAQGIRGSDTQYF
>TRBV7-9|13|TRBJ1-3
CAHSPRRGNTIYF
>TRBV6-6|13|TRBJ2-4
CASRVWDENIQYF
>TRBV25-1|14|TRBJ2-1
CASRNDRVRNEQFF
>TRBV28|15|TRBJ2-2
CASSSSSISGRELFF
>TRBV18|15|TRBJ2-7
CASSPIAGSSYEQYF
>TRBV4-1|15|TRBJ2-7
CASSQDETGTYEQYF
>TRBV11-3|16|TRBJ2-7
CASSPSMGQGFYEQYF
>TRBV19|14|TRBJ2-3
CASKTDPSTDTQYF
>TRBV20-1|11|TRBJ2-7
CSARAGGRGYF
>TRBV28|17|TRBJ2-7
CASSLSTSGRYTYEQYF
>TRBV12-3/TRBV12-4|14|TRBJ2-4
CASRSGTGRAIQYF
>TRBV10-2|13|TRBJ1-1
CATKGGAGTEAFF
>TRBV19|13|TRBJ1-2
CASSIDDYYGYTF
>TRBV30|11|TRBJ2-7
CATATGDEQYF
>TRBV4-1|13|TRBJ1-5
CASSQEKGQPQHF
>TRBV18|14|TRBJ1-2
CSSSPQRSNYGYTF
>TRBV7-2|15|TRBJ2-3
CASSLRGSGVDTQYF
>TRBV27|13|TRBJ2-5
CASGSTRQETQYF
>TRBV7-2|14|TRBJ1-5
CASSVNSGNQPQHF
>TRBV4-2|15|TRBJ1-5
CASSQVDRGDQPQHF
>TRBV12-3/TRBV12-4|15|TRBJ2-1
CASSFRGAGYNEQFF
>TRBV4-1|14|TRBJ2-5
CASSQERMGETQYF
>TRBV5-1|15|TRBJ2-5
CASSLEWSGQGPSYF
>TRBV4-3|16|TRBJ2-6
CASSQGTGVGANVLTF
>TRBV7-2|15|TRBJ1-5
CASSLKWADYQPQHF
>TRBV5-1|16|TRBJ1-1
CASSRTGGKENSEAFF
>TRBV6-5|15|TRBJ1-1
CASSYQDTLNTEAFF
>TRBV3-1|13|TRBJ2-3
CATEDRDTDTQYF
>TRBV27|14|TRBJ1-2
CASSFQGGGYGYTF
>TRBV20-1|15|TRBJ2-3
CSARGIAGRTDTQYF
>TRBV12-3/TRBV12-4|13|TRBJ2-1
CASLTLGFDEQFF
>TRBV5-1|15|TRBJ2-2
CASSLEQGAAGELFF
>TRBV5-1|14|TRBJ1-2
CASSTQQGNYGYTF
>TRBV6-6|12|TRBJ1-5
CASNGSNQPQHF
>TRBV7-2|18|TRBJ2-5
CASSLAGLAGGGQETQYF
>TRBV5-1|15|TRBJ1-1
CASSLAGIREAEAFF
>TRBV20-1|15|TRBJ2-1
CSARRDRGWYNEQFF
>TRBV9|13|TRBJ1-6
CASSLGQYSPLHF
>TRBV19|11|TRBJ2-1
CASSIEIEQFF
>TRBV20-1|13|TRBJ1-2
CSARVDGSYGYTF
>TRBV7-8|15|TRBJ2-5
CASSPGTQLRETQYF
>TRBV20-1|11|TRBJ1-2
CSAQRGDGYTF
>TRBV6-5|14|TRBJ2-1
CASSYSAVYSEQFF
>TRBV11-2|15|TRBJ2-3
CASSTAPVGADTQYF
>TRBV19|13|TRBJ1-5
CASSWDRGTTQHF
>TRBV12-3/TRBV12-4|14|TRBJ2-1
CASRQGGPFNEQFF
>TRBV7-2|17|TRBJ2-3
CASSPWGRGPRTDTQYF
>TRBV5-6|13|TRBJ1-5
CASSNQGNQPQHF
>TRBV28|13|TRBJ2-5
CASSSTSVGTQYF
>TRBV4-1|18|TRBJ1-3
CASSLLRGAMGVGNTIYF
>TRBV5-1|14|TRBJ1-5
CAIHRGRIQQPQHF
>TRBV10-3|13|TRBJ1-1
CAISPEGSTEAFF
>TRBV18|15|TRBJ2-7
CASSLDRISDYEQYF
>TRBV3-1|14|TRBJ2-7
CASSQGTSPHEQYF